Following are 9 T cell receptor beta chains from one sample sequenced in a study of blood T cell repertoires in COVID-19. The protocol was immunoSEQ multiplex PCR, while the TCRdb copy is restricted to in-frame clones and leaves out a portion. The sample has some 150,000 clones, around 85% seen once; the top ten hold about 3.1%. Sequenced material: peripheral blood. The source of these receptors is a woman aged 40-49 years with active or convalescent COVID-19.

The rearrangement joins TRBV6-2 or TRBV6-3 to TRBJ1-2; TRBD1 is a possible D gene (6 bases). From germline, CDR1 is MNHEY and CDR2 SVGEGT. CDR3 length: 15 amino acids. The V and J ends lost 6 bases and 2 bases respectively, with 16 bases between them. The CDR3 DNA reads TGTGCCAGCAGCGGACAGTCCCAGTGGAACTATGGCTACACCTTC. The encoded protein is CASSGQSQWNYGYTF.

The chain recombines TRBV11-2 with TRBJ2-7, with 7 bases matching TRBD2. The V segment lost 6 bases and the J segment 3 bases; nucleotides outside the gene matches: 11. The CDR3 spans 15 residues. Germline CDR1 reads SGHAT; CDR2 reads FQNNGV. The DNA of the CDR3 is TGTGCCAGCAGAATAGGGGCGGGGGAGATCTACGAGCAGTACTTC. Amino acid sequence: CASRIGAGEIYEQYF.

This sequence joins TRBV13 and TRBJ2-3, with D maybe TRBD2 (5 bases). Germline CDR1 and CDR2: PRHDT and FYEKMQ (reference sequence). The CDR3 totals 16 residues. V lost 2 bases and J lost 2, with 14 bases in between. The CDR3 protein is CASSLRTLRPTDTQYF. The CDR3 DNA is TGTGCCAGCAGCTTACGGACTCTACGACCCACAGATACGCAGTATTTT. Full variable domain (outside the CDR3, taken from reference TRBV13 and TRBJ2-3): AAGVIQSPRHLIKEKRETATLKCYPIPRHDTVYWYQQGPGQDPQFLISFYEKMQSDKGSIPDRFSAQQFSDYHSELNMSSLELGDSALYFCASSLRTLRPTDTQYFGPGTRLTVL.

The sample holds a few counts of this clone. The V and J genes are TRBV24-1 and TRBJ2-1; 8 bases agree with TRBD2. Unmatched junction bases numbered 3, after V lost 1 base and J lost 5 bases. Germline loops: CDR1 KGHDR, CDR2 SFDVKD. This CDR3 spans 15 amino acids. The CDR3 DNA reads TGTGCCACCAGTGATTTAGGGCGGGGGGACAATGAGCAGTTCTTC. This encodes CATSDLGRGDNEQFF.

This clone occurred a few times. V is TRBV3-1 (or the pseudogene TRBV3-2) and J is TRBJ2-6; D perhaps matches TRBD2 (6 bases). The CDR3 is 17 amino acids. The germline CDR1 and CDR2 sequences are LGHDT and YNNKEL (reference sequence). With 2 bases removed from V and 9 bases from J, the gap between germline ends came to 20 bases. CDR3 sequence reads: CASSQRTEGSHYNVLTF. Written as DNA, the CDR3 is TGTGCCAGCAGCCAACGGACGGAGGGATCCCATTACAACGTCCTGACTTTC.

This rearrangement joins TRBV19 to TRBJ1-6; 9 positions agree with TRBD1. Germline V lookup: CDR1 LNHDA, CDR2 SQIVND (reference sequence). J lost 9 bases, V lost 0 bases, and 9 bases had no gene match. The CDR3 spans 17 residues. The chain's CDR3 is CASSIDTGGAYLSPLHF. CDR3 sequence (DNA): TGTGCCAGTAGTATAGACACAGGGGGCGCATATCTTTCACCCCTCCACTTT.

The chain couples TRBV6-5 to TRBJ1-6; D is unclear. The CDR3 has 13 residues. Germline-derived CDR1 and CDR2 are MNHEY and SVGAGI. Trimming took 5 bases from V and 7 from J, leaving 9 bases between them. Here the CDR3 reads CASSPHQNSPLHF. Written as DNA, the CDR3 is TGTGCCAGCAGTCCCCACCAGAATTCACCCCTCCACTTT.

V gene TRBV11-2 combines with J gene TRBJ2-1; 12 nucleotides match TRBD2. The CDR3 is 18 residues long. In germline, CDR1 is SGHAT, CDR2 FQNNGV. With 6 bases clipped from V and 2 bases from J, the junction kept 11 bases outside the gene matches. The CDR3 DNA reads TGTGCCAGCAGTTTACTAGCGGGAGGTGTACGCGCCTACAATGAGCAGTTCTTC. This gives the protein CASSLLAGGVRAYNEQFF.

V and J are TRBV5-6 and TRBJ1-2; D is uncertain. In germline, CDR1 is SGHDT, CDR2 YYEEEE. There are 17 residues in the CDR3. V was cut by 5 bases and J by 6 bases, with 26 bases left in between. CDR3 residues: CASSPLFQRFPPHGYTF. The DNA of the CDR3 is TGTGCCAGCAGTCCCCTATTTCAGCGTTTCCCTCCCCATGGCTACACCTTC. Based on the CDR3 plus reference TRBV5-6 and TRBJ1-2, the full variable domain is DAGVTQSPTHLIKTRGQQVTLRCSPKSGHDTVSWYQQALGQGPQFIFQYYEEEERQRGNFPDRFSGHQFPNYSSELNVNALLLGDSALYLCASSPLFQRFPPHGYTFGSGTRLTVV.